The 2 T cell receptor beta chains presented below share a single source sample, sequenced in a study of CD8 T cells in ankylosing spondylitis. TCRdb re-called the 5' RACE reads with MiXCR, one entry per CDR3 protein. Here the sample spans approximately 100,000 distinct CDR3 sequences, about 8.3% being singletons. What was sequenced was blood, either unsorted or a sorted T cell fraction (not recorded which). Every receptor here comes from a male donor with ankylosing spondylitis or in good health (not recorded which).

This clonotype was observed at least ten times. This sequence joins TRBV4-1 and TRBJ1-2, with D maybe TRBD1 (6 bases). CDR3 length: 15 amino acids. V lost 7 bases to trimming and J lost 4 bases, with 19 bases between them. Germline V lookup: CDR1 MGHRA, CDR2 YSYEKL. In DNA form, the CDR3 reads TGCGCCAGCACCCCACTGGGGGCAGCTACCTATGGCTACACCTTC. Its protein is CASTPLGAATYGYTF.

About this clonotype itself: This may come from a read error, since a much larger clone is one base off. This chain uses TRBV11-3 with TRBJ1-1; D is unclear. The germline CDR1 and CDR2 sequences are SGHNT and YENEEA. The CDR3 has 16 amino acids. Here the CDR3 reads CVSSQRRKGMNTEAFF. CDR3 sequence (DNA): TGTGTCAGCAGCCAAAGGAGGAAAGGGATGAACACTGAAGCTTTCTTT.